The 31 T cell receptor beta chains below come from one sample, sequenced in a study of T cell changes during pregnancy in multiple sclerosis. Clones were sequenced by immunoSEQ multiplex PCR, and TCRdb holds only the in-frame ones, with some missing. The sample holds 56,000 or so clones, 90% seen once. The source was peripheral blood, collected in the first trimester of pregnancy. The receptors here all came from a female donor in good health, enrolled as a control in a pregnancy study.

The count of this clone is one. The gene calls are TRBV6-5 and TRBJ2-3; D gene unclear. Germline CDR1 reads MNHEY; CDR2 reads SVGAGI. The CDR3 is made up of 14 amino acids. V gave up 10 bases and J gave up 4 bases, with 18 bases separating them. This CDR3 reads CATYSGEAPDTQYF. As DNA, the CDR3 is TGTGCCACATACTCCGGAGAGGCTCCAGATACGCAGTATTTT.

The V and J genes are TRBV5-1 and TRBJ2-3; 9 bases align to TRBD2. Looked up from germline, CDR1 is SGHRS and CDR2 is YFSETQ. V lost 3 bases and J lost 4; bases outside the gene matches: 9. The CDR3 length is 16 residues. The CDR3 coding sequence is TGCGCCAGCAGCTGGGGTGCTAGCGGGATTTCAGATACGCAGTATTTT. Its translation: CASSWGASGISDTQYF.

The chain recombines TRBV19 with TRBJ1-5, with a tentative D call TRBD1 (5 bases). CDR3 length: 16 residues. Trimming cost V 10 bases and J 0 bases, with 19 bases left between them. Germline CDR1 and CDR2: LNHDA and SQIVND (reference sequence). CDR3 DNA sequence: TGTGCCACCGAGACACCCGGGGGGTATAGCAATCAGCCCCAGCATTTT. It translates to CATETPGGYSNQPQHF.

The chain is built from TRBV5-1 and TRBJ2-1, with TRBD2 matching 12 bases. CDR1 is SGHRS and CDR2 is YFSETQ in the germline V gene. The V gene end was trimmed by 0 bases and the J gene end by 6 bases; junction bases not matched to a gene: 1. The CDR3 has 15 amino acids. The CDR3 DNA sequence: TGCGCCAGCAGCTTGGAACTAGCGGGAGGCAATGAGCAGTTCTTC. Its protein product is CASSLELAGGNEQFF. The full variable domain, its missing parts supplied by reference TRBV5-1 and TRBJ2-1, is KAGVTQTPRYLIKTRGQQVTLSCSPISGHRSVSWYQQTPGQGLQFLFEYFSETQRNKGNFPGRFSGRQFSNSRSEMNVSTLELGDSALYLCASSLELAGGNEQFFGPGTRLTVL.

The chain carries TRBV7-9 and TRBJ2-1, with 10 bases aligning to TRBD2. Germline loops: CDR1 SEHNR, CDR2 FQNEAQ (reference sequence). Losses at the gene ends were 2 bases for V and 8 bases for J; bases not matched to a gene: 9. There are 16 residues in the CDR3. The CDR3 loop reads CASSLLGGLAGDEQFF. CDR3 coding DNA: TGTGCCAGCAGCTTATTAGGGGGGCTAGCGGGAGATGAGCAGTTCTTC.

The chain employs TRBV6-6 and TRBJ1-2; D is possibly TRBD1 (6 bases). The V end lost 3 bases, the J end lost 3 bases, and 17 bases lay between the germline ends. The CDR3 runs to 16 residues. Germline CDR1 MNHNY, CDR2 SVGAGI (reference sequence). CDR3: CASSYSSGGEDYGYTF. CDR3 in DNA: TGTGCCAGCAGTTATTCCTCGGGGGGCGAGGACTATGGCTACACCTTC.

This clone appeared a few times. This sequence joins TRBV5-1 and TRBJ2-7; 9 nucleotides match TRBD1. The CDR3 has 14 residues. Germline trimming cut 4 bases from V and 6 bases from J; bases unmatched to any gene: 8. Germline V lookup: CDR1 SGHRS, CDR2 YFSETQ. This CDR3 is CASSPQDRGSEQYF. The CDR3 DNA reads TGCGCCAGCAGCCCCCAGGACAGGGGATCCGAGCAGTACTTC. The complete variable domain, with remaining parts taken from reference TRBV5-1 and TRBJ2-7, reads KAGVTQTPRYLIKTRGQQVTLSCSPISGHRSVSWYQQTPGQGLQFLFEYFSETQRNKGNFPGRFSGRQFSNSRSEMNVSTLELGDSALYLCASSPQDRGSEQYFGPGTRLTVT.

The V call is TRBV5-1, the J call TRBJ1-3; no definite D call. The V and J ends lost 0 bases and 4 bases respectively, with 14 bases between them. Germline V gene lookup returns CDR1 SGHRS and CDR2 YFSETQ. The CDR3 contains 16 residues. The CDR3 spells CASSLADGVGGNTIYF. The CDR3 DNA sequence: TGCGCCAGCAGCTTGGCCGACGGGGTAGGAGGAAACACCATATATTTT.

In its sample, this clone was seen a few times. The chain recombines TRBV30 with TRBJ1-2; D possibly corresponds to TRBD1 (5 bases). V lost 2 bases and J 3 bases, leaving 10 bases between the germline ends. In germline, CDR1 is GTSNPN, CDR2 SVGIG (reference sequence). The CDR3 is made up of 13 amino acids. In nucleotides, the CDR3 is TGTGCCTGGAGTACAGGAAATGACTATGGCTACACCTTC. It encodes CAWSTGNDYGYTF.

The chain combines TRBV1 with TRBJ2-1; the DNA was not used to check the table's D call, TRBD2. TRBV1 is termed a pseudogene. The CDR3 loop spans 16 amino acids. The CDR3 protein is CTSSQDAVRTMSEQFF. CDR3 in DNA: TGCACCAGCAGCCAAGACGCCGTCCGGACTATGAGTGAGCAGTTCTTC.

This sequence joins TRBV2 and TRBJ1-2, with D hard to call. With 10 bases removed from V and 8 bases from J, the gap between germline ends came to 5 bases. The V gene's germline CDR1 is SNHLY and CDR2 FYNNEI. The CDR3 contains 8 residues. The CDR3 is CATGGYTF. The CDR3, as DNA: TGTGCCACCGGGGGCTACACCTTC.

The CDR3 DNA reads TGTGCCAGCAGCGACTACGGGACTAGCGGGAGGTTCCACGAAAATGAGCAGTTCTTC. Its translation is CASSDYGTSGRFHENEQFF. The chain links TRBV9 to TRBJ2-1; TRBD2 agrees at 15 bases. Germline V CDR1 and CDR2: SGDLS, YYNGEE. With V trimmed by 3 bases and J by 7 bases, 14 bases remained unmatched. CDR3 length: 19 residues.

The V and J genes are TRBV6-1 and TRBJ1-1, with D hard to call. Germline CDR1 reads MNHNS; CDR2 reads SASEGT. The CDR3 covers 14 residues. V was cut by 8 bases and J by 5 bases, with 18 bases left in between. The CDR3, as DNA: TGTGCCAGCGGAGAGGCAGCAACTTGGACTGAAGCTTTCTTT. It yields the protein CASGEAATWTEAFF.

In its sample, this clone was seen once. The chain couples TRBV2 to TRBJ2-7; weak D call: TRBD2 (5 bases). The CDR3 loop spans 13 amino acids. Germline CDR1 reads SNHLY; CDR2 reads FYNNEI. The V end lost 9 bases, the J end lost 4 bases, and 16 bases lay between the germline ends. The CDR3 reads CASRTGGGYEQYF. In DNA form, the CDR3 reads TGTGCCAGTCGGACGGGCGGAGGATACGAGCAGTACTTC. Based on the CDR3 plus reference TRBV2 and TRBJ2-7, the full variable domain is EPEVTQTPSHQVTQMGQEVILRCVPISNHLYFYWYRQILGQKVEFLVSFYNNEISEKSEIFDDQFSVERPDGSNFTLKIRSTKLEDSAMYFCASRTGGGYEQYFGPGTRLTVT.

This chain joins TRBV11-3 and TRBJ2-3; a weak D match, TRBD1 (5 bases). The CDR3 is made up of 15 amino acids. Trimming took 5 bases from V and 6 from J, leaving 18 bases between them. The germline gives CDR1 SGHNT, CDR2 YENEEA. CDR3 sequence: CASSPRQPQTDTQYF. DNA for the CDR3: TGTGCCAGCAGCCCCCGACAGCCACAGACTGATACGCAGTATTTT.

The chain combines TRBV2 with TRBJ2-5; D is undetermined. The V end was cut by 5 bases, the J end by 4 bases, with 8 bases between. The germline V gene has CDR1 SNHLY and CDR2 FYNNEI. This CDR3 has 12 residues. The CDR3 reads CASSRGLETQYF. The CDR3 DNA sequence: TGTGCCAGCAGTCGAGGCTTAGAGACCCAGTACTTC.

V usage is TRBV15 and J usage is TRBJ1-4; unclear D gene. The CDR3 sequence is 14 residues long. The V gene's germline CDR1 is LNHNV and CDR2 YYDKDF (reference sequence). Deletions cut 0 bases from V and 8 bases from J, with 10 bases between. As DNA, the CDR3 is TGTGCCACCAGCAGAGATCAATTTGTGGAAAAACTGTTTTTT. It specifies CATSRDQFVEKLFF. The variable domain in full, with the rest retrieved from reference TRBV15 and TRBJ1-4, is DAMVIQNPRYQVTQFGKPVTLSCSQTLNHNVMYWYQQKSSQAPKLLFHYYDKDFNNEADTPDNFQSRRPNTSFCFLDIRSPGLGDTAMYLCATSRDQFVEKLFFGSGTQLSVL.

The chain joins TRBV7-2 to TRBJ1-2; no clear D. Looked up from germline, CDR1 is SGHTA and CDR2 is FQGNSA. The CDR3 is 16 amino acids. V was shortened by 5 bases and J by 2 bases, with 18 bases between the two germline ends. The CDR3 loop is CASSPQPRHLNYGYTF. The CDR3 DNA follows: TGTGCCAGCAGCCCTCAACCGAGACACTTAAACTATGGCTACACCTTC.

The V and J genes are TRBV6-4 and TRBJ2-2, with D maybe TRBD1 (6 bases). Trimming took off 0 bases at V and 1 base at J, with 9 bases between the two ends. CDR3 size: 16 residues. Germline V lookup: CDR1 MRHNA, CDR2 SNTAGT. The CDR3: CASSDSHRENTGELFF. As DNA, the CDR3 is TGTGCCAGCAGTGACTCCCACAGGGAGAACACCGGGGAGCTGTTTTTT.

The CDR3 DNA sequence: TGTGCCAGCAGCAACCCGACAGGGGGCCACGAGCAGTACTTC. Residues: CASSNPTGGHEQYF. The gene calls are TRBV7-9 and TRBJ2-7, with 10 bases matching TRBD1. The CDR3 totals 14 residues. Germline lookup yields CDR1 SEHNR and CDR2 FQNEAQ (reference sequence). Trimming at V came to 5 bases and at J to 5 bases, leaving 6 bases not matched to a gene.

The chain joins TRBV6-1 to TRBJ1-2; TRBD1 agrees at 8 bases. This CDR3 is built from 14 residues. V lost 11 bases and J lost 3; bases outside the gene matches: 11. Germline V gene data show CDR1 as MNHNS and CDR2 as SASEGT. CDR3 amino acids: CAGHSGGADYGYTF. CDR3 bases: TGTGCCGGCCATTCAGGGGGCGCCGACTATGGCTACACCTTC.

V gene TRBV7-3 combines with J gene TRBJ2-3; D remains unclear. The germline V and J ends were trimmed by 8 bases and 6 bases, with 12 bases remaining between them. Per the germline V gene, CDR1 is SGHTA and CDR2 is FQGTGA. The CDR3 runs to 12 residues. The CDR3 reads CASGSPLDTQYF. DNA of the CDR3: TGTGCCAGCGGCTCCCCTCTTGATACGCAGTATTTT.

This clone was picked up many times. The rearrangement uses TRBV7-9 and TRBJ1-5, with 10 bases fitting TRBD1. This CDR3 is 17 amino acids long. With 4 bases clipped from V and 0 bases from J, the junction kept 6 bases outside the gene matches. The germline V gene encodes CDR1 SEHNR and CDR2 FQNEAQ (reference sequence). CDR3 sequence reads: CASSSDRGLYSNQPQHF. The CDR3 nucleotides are TGTGCCAGCAGCTCCGACAGGGGGCTATATAGCAATCAGCCCCAGCATTTT.

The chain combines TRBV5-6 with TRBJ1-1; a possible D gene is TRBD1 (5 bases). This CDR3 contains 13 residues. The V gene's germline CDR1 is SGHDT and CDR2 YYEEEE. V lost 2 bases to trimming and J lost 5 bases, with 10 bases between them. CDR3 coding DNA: TGTGCCAGCAGCTTTTTGGGGGGTACTGAAGCTTTCTTT. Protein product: CASSFLGGTEAFF.

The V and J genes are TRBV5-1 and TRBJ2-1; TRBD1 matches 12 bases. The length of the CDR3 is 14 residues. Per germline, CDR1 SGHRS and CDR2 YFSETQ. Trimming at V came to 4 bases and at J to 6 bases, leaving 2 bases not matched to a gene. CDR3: CASSRDRGRNEQFF. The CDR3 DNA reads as TGCGCCAGCAGCCGGGACAGGGGGCGCAATGAGCAGTTCTTC.

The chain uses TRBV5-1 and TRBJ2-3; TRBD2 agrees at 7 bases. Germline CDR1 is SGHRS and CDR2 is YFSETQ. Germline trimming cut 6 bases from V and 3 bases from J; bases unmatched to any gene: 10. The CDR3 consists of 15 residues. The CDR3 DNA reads TGCGCCAGCAAGGCCTCGCGGGGGAAAACAGATACGCAGTATTTT. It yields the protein CASKASRGKTDTQYF.

DNA of the CDR3: TGTGCCAGCAGCCGCGGAGCCGGGGAGCTGTTTTTT. Translating it yields CASSRGAGELFF. V usage is TRBV4-2 and J usage is TRBJ2-2; D is unresolved. The V and J ends lost 4 bases and 6 bases respectively, with 6 bases between them. Per germline, CDR1 LGHNA and CDR2 YNFKEQ. The CDR3 is 12 amino acids.

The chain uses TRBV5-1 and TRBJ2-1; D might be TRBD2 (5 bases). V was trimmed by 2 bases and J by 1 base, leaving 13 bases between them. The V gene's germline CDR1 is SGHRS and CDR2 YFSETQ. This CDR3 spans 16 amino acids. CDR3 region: CASSLWRTGSYNEQFF. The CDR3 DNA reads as TGCGCCAGCAGCTTATGGAGGACGGGGTCCTACAATGAGCAGTTCTTC.

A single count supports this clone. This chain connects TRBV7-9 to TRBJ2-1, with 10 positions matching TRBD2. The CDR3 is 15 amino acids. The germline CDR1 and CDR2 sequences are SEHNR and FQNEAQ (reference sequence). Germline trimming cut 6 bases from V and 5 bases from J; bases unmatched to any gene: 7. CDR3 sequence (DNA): TGTGCCAGCAGACACGGACTAGCGGACGACAATGAGCAGTTCTTC. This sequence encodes CASRHGLADDNEQFF.

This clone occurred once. In nucleotides, the CDR3 is TGTGCCAGCAGTGAGGCCTCCTCCCATTCACCCCTCCACTTT. Its translation: CASSEASSHSPLHF. V gene TRBV6-1 combines with J gene TRBJ1-6; the D is unclear. The CDR3 totals 14 residues. Per the germline V gene, CDR1 is MNHNS and CDR2 is SASEGT. The V and J ends lost 3 bases and 8 bases respectively, with 11 bases between them.

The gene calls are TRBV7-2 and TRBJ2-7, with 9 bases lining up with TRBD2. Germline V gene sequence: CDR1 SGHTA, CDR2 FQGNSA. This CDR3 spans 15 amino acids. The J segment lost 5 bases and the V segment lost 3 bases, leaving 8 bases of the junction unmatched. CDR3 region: CASSFLAGVDHEQYF. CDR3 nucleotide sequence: TGTGCCAGCAGCTTCTTAGCGGGAGTCGATCACGAGCAGTACTTC. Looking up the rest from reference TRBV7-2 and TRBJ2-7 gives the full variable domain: GAGVSQSPSNKVTEKGKDVELRCDPISGHTALYWYRQSLGQGLEFLIYFQGNSAPDKSGLPSDRFSAERTGGSVSTLTIQRTQQEDSAVYLCASSFLAGVDHEQYFGPGTRLTVT.